The clone carrying this T cell receptor beta chain was counted a single time. The CDR3 sequence is 18 residues long. J was trimmed by 1 base and V by 0 bases; bases with no gene match: 2. CDR1 is MNHEY, CDR2 SMNVEV, per germline (reference sequence). The sample comes from a study of cytomegalovirus exposure and HLA in healthy donors. 60 Vbeta and 13 Jbeta primers were used in PCR. Libraries were prepared by immunoSEQ multiplex PCR; TCRdb keeps only in-frame clonotypes and omits some of them. Here the sample spans 150,000 to 200,000 clones, 70% to 90% being singletons. The rearrangement uses TRBV27 and TRBJ2-1; TRBD2 agrees at 14 bases. The clonotype originates from a girl aged 5 to 17 in good health and CMV-seropositive. The source material was PBMCs. The DNA for the CDR3 is TGTGCCAGCAGTTTATCCCGGACTAGCGGGGGGTCCTACAATGAGCAGTTCTTC. It translates to CASSLSRTSGGSYNEQFF.